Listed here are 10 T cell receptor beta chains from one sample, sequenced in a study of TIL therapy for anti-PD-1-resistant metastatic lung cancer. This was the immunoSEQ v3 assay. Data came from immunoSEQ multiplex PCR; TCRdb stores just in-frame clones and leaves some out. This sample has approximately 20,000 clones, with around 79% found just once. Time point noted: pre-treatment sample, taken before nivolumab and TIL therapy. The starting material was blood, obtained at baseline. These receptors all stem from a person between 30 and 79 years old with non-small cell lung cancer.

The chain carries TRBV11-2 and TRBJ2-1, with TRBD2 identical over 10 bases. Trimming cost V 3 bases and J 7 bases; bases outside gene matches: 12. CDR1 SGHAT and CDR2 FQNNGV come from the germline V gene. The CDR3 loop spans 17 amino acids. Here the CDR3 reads CASSFLNSGRFGNEQFF. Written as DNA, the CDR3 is TGTGCCAGCAGCTTCTTGAATAGCGGGAGGTTTGGAAATGAGCAGTTCTTC.

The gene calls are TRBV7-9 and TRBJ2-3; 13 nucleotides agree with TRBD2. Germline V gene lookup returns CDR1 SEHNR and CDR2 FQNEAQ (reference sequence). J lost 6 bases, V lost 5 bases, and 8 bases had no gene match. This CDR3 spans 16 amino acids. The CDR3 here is CASSRLAGGLYDTQYF. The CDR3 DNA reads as TGTGCCAGCAGCCGACTAGCGGGAGGCCTTTACGATACGCAGTATTTT.

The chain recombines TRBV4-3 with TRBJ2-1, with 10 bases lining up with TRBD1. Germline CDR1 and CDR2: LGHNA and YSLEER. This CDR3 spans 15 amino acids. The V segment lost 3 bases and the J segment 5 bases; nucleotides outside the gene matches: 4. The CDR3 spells CASSHAGTGDNEQFF. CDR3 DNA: TGCGCCAGCAGCCATGCCGGGACAGGGGACAATGAGCAGTTCTTC.

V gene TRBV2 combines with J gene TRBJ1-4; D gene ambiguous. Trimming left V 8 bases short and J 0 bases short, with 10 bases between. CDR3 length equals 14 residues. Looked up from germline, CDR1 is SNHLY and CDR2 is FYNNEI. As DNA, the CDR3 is TGTGCCAGCGGGGAGTGGGCAACTAATGAAAAACTGTTTTTT. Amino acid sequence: CASGEWATNEKLFF.

The CDR3 coding sequence is TGCGCCAGCAGCCATGGGATGAGGGATACGCAGTATTTT. Amino acids: CASSHGMRDTQYF. This chain uses TRBV4-3 with TRBJ2-3; D gene ambiguous. This CDR3 region has 13 residues. The ends were cut back, 3 bases at V and 6 bases at J, with 10 bases in the middle. Germline V CDR1 and CDR2: LGHNA, YSLEER.

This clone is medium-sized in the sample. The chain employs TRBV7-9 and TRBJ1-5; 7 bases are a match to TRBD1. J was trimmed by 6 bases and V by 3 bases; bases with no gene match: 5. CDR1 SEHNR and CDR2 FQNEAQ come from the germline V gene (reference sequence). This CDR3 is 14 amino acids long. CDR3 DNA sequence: TGTGCCAGCAGCTTTGCAGGGGGTGGTCAGCCCCAGCATTTT. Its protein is CASSFAGGGQPQHF.

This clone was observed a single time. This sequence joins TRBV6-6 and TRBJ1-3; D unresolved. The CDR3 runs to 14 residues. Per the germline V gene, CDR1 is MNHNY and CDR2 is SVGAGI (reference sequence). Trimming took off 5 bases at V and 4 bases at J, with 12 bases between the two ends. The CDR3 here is CASSTSAAGNTIYF. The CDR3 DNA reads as TGTGCCAGCAGTACCTCTGCGGCAGGAAACACCATATATTTT.

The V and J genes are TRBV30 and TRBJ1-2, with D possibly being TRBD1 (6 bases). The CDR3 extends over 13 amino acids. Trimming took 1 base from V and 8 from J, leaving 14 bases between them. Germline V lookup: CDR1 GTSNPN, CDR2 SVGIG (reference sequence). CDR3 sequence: CAWSGGGTRGYTF. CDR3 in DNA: TGTGCCTGGAGTGGGGGTGGGACAAGGGGCTACACCTTC.

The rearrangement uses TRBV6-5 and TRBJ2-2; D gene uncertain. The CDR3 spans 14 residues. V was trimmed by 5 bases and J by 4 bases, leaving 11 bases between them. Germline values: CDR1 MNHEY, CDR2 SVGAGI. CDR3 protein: CASSDVLATGELFF. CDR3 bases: TGTGCCAGCAGTGATGTATTGGCCACCGGGGAGCTGTTTTTT.

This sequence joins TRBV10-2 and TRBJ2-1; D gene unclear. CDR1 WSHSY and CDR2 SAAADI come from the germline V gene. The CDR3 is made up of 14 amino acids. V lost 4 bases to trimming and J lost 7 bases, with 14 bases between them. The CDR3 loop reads CASSVSPQLNEQFF. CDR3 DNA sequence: TGCGCCAGCAGTGTTTCCCCCCAACTAAATGAGCAGTTCTTC.